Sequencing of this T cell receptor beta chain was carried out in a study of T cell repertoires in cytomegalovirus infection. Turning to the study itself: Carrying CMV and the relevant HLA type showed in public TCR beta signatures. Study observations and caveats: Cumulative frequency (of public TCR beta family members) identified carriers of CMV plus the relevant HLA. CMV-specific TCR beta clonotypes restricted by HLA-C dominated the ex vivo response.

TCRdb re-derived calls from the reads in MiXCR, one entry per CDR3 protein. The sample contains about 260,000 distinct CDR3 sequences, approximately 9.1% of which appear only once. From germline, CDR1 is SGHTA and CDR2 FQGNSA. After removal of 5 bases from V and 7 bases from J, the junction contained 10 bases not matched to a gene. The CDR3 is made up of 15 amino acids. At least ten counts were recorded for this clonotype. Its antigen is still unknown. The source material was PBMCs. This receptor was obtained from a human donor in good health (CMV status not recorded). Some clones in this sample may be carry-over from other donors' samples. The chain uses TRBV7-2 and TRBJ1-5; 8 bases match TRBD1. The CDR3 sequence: CASSTGGGKGQPQHF. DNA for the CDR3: TGTGCCAGCAGCACAGGGGGTGGGAAGGGACAGCCCCAGCATTTT.